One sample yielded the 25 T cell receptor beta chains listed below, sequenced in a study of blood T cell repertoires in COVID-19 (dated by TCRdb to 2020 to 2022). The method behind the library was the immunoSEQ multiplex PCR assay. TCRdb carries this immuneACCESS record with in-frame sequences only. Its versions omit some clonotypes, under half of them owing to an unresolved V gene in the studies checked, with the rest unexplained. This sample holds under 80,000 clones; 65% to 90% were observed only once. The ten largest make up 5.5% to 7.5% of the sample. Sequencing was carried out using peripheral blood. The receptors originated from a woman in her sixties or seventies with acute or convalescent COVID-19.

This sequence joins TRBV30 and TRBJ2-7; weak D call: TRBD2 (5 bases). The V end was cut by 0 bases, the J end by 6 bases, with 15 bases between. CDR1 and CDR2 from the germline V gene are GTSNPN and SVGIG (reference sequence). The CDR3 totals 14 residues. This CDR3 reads CAWSVGYRGAEQYF. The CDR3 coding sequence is TGTGCCTGGAGTGTCGGCTACCGGGGAGCCGAGCAGTACTTC. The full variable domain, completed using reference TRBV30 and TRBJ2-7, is SQTIHQWPATLVQPVGSPLSLECTVEGTSNPNLYWYRQAAGRGLQLLFYSVGIGQISSEVPQNLSASRPQDRQFILSSKKLLLSDSGFYLCAWSVGYRGAEQYFGPGTRLTVT.

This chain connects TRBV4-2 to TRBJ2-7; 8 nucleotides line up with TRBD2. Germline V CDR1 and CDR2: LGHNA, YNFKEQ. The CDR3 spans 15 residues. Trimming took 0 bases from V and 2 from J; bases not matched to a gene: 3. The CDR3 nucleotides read TGTGCCAGCAGCCAAGACTACGGGAGGGCCTACGAGCAGTACTTC. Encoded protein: CASSQDYGRAYEQYF.

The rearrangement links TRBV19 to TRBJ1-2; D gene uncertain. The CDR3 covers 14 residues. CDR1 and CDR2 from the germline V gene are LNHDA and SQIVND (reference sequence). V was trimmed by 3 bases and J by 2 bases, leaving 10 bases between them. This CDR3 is CASSMGRGNYGYTF. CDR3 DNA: TGTGCCAGTAGTATGGGCCGGGGAAACTATGGCTACACCTTC.

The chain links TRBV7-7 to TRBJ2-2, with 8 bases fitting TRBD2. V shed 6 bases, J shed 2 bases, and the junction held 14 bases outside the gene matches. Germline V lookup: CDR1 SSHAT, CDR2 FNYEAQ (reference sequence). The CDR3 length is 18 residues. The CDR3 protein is CASSVTLAGGANTGELFF. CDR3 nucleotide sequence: TGTGCCAGCAGTGTTACGTTGGCGGGGGGCGCCAACACCGGGGAGCTGTTTTTT.

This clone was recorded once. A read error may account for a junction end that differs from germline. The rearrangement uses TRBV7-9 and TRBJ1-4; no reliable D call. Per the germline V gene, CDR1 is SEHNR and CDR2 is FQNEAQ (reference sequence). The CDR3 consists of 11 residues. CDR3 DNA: TGTGCCAGCAGCCCCGGGGAGAGGCAGTCTTTT. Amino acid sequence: CASSPGERQSF.

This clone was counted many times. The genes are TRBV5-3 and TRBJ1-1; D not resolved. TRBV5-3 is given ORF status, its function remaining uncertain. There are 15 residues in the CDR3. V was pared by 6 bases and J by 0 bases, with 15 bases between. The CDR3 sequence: CARTKDGIMNTEAFF. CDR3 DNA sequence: TGTGCCAGAACTAAGGACGGGATCATGAACACTGAAGCTTTCTTT.

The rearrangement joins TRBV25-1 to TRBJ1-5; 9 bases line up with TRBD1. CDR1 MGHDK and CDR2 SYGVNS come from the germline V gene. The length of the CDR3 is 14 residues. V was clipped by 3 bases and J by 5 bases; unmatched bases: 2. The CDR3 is CASSDGQGYQPQHF. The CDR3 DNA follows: TGTGCCAGCAGTGACGGACAGGGGTATCAGCCCCAGCATTTT.

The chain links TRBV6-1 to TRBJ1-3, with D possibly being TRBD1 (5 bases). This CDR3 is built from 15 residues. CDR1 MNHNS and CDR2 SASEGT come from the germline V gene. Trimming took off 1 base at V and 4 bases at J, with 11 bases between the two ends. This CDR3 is CASSEVDGGGNTIYF. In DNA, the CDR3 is TGTGCCAGCAGTGAAGTGGACGGGGGGGGAAACACCATATATTTT.

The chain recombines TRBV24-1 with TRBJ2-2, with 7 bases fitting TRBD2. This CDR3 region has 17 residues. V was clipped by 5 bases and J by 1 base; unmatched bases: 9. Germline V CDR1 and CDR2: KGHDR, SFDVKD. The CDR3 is CATSGTRVGLNTGELFF. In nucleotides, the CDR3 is TGTGCCACCAGTGGGACTAGGGTGGGGCTGAACACCGGGGAGCTGTTTTTT.

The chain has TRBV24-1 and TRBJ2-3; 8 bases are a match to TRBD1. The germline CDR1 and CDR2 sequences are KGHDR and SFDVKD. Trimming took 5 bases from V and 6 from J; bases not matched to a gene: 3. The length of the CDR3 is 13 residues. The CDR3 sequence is CATSVRGRDTQYF. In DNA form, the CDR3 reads TGTGCCACCAGTGTCAGGGGGCGGGATACGCAGTATTTT.

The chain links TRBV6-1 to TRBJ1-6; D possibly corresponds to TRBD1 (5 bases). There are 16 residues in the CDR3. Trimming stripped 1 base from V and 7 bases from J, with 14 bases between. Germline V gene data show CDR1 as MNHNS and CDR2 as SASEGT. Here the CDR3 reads CASSEGYGRVNSPLHF. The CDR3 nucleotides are TGTGCCAGCAGTGAAGGGTATGGCAGGGTGAATTCACCCCTCCACTTT.

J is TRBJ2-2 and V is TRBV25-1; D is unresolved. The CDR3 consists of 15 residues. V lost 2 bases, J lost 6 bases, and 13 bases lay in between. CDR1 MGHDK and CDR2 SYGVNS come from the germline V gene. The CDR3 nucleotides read TGTGCCAGCAGTGAAAAGATGTGGCAGGCCGGGGAGCTGTTTTTT. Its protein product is CASSEKMWQAGELFF. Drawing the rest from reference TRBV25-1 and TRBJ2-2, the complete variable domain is EADIYQTPRYLVIGTGKKITLECSQTMGHDKMYWYQQDPGMELHLIHYSYGVNSTEKGDLSSESTVSRIRTEHFPLTLESARPSHTSQYLCASSEKMWQAGELFFGEGSRLTVL.

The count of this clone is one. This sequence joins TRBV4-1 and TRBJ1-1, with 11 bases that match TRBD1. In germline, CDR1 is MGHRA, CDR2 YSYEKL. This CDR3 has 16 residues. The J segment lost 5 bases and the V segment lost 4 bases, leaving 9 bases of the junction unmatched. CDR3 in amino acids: CASSLDRDRGVTEAFF. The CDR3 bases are TGCGCCAGCAGCCTAGACCGGGACAGGGGGGTAACTGAAGCTTTCTTT.

The CDR3 nucleotides are TGTGCCAGCAGTTTCGCACAGGGAGATGGCTACACCTTC. Its protein product is CASSFAQGDGYTF. J is TRBJ1-2 and V is TRBV27, with a tentative D call TRBD1 (6 bases). The CDR3 spans 13 residues. V was trimmed by 3 bases and J by 6 bases, leaving 11 bases between them. CDR1 MNHEY and CDR2 SMNVEV come from the germline V gene (reference sequence).

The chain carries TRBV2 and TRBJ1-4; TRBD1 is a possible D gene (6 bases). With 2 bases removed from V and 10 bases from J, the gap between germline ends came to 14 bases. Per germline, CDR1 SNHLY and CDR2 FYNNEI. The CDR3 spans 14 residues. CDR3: CASSERGGNGKLFF. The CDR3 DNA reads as TGTGCCAGCAGTGAACGGGGGGGCAACGGAAAACTGTTTTTT.

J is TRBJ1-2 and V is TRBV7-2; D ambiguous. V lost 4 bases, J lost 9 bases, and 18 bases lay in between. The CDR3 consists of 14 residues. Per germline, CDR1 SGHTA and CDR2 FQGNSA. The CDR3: CASSSRLRGSSYTF. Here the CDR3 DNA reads TGTGCCAGCAGCTCCAGACTCCGTGGAAGTAGCTACACCTTC.

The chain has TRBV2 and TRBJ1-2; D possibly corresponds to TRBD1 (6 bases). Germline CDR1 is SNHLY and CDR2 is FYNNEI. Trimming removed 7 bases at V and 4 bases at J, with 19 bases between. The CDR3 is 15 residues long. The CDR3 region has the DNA TGTGCCAGCAAGCAGACAGGACCTCGGGGCTATGGCTACACCTTC. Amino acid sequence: CASKQTGPRGYGYTF.

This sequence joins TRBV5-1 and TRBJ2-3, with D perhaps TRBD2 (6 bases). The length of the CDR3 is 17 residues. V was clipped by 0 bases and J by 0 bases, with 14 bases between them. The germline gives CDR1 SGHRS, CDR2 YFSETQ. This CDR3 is CASSLVSAGPSTDTQYF. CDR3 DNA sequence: TGCGCCAGCAGCTTGGTTAGCGCGGGGCCTAGCACAGATACGCAGTATTTT.

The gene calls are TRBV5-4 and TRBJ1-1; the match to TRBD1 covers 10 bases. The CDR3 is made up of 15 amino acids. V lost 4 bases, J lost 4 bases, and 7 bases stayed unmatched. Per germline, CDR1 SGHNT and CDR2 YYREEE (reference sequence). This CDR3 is CASSPETGGITEAFF. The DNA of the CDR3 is TGTGCCAGCAGCCCCGAGACAGGGGGCATCACTGAAGCTTTCTTT.

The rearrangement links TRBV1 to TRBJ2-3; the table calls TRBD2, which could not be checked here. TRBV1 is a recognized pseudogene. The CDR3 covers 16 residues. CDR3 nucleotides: TGCACCAGCAGCCAAGGACGACTAGCGGGGACAGATACGCAGTATTTT. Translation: CTSSQGRLAGTDTQYF.

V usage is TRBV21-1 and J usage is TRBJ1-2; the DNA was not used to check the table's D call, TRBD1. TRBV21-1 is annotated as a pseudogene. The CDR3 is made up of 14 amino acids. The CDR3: CASRRVRGRGGYTF. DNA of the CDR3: TGTGCCAGCAGAAGGGTAAGGGGGCGGGGCGGCTACACCTTC.

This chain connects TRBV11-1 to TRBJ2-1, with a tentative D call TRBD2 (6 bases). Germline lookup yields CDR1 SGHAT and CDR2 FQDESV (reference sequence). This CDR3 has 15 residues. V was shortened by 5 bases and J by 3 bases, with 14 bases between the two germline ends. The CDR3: CASSKGTGNYNEQFF. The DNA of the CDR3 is TGTGCCAGCAGCAAGGGGACTGGAAACTACAATGAGCAGTTCTTC.

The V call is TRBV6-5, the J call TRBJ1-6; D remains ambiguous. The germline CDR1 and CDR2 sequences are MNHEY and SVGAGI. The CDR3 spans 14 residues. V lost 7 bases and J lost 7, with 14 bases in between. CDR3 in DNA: TGTGCCAGCAAGGAGGGTTGGGTCAATTCACCCCTCCACTTT. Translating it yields CASKEGWVNSPLHF.

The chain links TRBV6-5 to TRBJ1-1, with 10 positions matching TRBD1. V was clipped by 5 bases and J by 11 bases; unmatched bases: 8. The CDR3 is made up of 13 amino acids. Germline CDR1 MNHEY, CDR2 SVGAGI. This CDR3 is CASSPPDRGKAFF. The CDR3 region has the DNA TGTGCCAGCAGTCCACCGGACAGGGGGAAGGCTTTCTTT.

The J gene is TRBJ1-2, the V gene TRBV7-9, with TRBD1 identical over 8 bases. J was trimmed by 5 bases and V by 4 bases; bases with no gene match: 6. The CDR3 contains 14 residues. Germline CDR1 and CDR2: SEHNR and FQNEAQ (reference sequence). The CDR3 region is CASSSQTGVYGYTF. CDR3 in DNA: TGTGCCAGCAGCTCGCAGACAGGGGTTTATGGCTACACCTTC.